This entry lists 27 T cell receptor beta chains sequenced from one sample in a study of control samples from healthy donors and cancer patients. Sequenced by immunoSEQ multiplex PCR; TCRdb stores in-frame clones only, minus some. The sample holds 40,000 to 50,000 clones, 60% to 80% seen once. The sample comprised formalin-fixed, paraffin-embedded tissue. These TCRs come from a male donor with melanoma.

V and J are TRBV5-5 and TRBJ1-2, with D unresolved. CDR1 SGHKS and CDR2 YYEKEE come from the germline V gene (reference sequence). V dropped 0 bases and J dropped 2 bases, with 11 bases sitting between them. CDR3 length: 15 amino acids. The CDR3 reads CASSLAYPGNYGYTF. In DNA, the CDR3 is TGTGCCAGCAGCTTGGCGTACCCGGGAAACTATGGCTACACCTTC.

This rearrangement joins TRBV2 to TRBJ2-3; a possible D gene is TRBD2 (6 bases). The V and J ends lost 8 bases and 4 bases respectively, with 13 bases between them. CDR3 length: 13 amino acids. Per germline, CDR1 SNHLY and CDR2 FYNNEI. The CDR3 DNA reads TGTGCCAGCTATCTGGGGGAGGCAGATACGCAGTATTTT. Its protein is CASYLGEADTQYF.

This clone was observed a few times. The genes are TRBV30 and TRBJ2-2; a possible D gene is TRBD2 (6 bases). The CDR3 is made up of 13 amino acids. Looked up from germline, CDR1 is GTSNPN and CDR2 is SVGIG (reference sequence). Trimming removed 1 base at V and 9 bases at J, with 12 bases between. CDR3 region: CAWSAWGLRELFF. CDR3 DNA: TGTGCCTGGAGTGCTTGGGGACTCCGGGAGCTGTTTTTT.

This clone was found many times. V gene TRBV20-1 combines with J gene TRBJ2-1; 11 nucleotides agree with TRBD2. The germline V gene encodes CDR1 DFQATT and CDR2 SNEGSKA (reference sequence). The CDR3 extends over 17 amino acids. J was trimmed by 3 bases and V by 3 bases; bases with no gene match: 10. The CDR3: CSASEPGLAVFYNEQFF. The DNA of the CDR3 is TGCAGTGCTAGTGAACCGGGACTAGCGGTATTCTACAATGAGCAGTTCTTC.

This clone turned up a few times. The J gene is TRBJ2-2, the V gene TRBV28; 9 bases map to TRBD1. Trimming at V came to 10 bases and at J to 0 bases, leaving 3 bases not matched to a gene. The CDR3 totals 14 residues. Per germline, CDR1 MDHEN and CDR2 SYDVKM. CDR3 in amino acids: CATDRGSNTGELFF. The CDR3 DNA reads TGTGCCACCGACAGGGGGTCGAACACCGGGGAGCTGTTTTTT. The full variable domain, with the rest looked up from reference TRBV28 and TRBJ2-2, is DVKVTQSSRYLVKRTGEKVFLECVQDMDHENMFWYRQDPGLGLRLIYFSYDVKMKEKGDIPEGYSVSREKKERFSLILESASTNQTSMYLCATDRGSNTGELFFGEGSRLTVL.

V and J are TRBV24-1 and TRBJ1-1, with D perhaps matching TRBD1 (5 bases). The CDR3 spans 13 residues. V was pared by 7 bases and J by 2 bases, with 10 bases between. Germline loops: CDR1 KGHDR, CDR2 SFDVKD. The CDR3 nucleotides read TGTGCCACCAGGGGGACGGCTAACACTGAAGCTTTCTTT. It encodes CATRGTANTEAFF.

V and J are TRBV18 and TRBJ2-7; D may be TRBD1 or TRBD2 (5 bases each). V was trimmed by 4 bases and J by 4 bases, leaving 14 bases between them. Per the germline V gene, CDR1 is KGHSH and CDR2 is LQKENI. This CDR3 has 14 amino acids. CDR3 sequence reads: CASSRGTDRYEQYF. CDR3 DNA sequence: TGTGCCAGCTCACGGGGGACCGACCGATACGAGCAGTACTTC.

The chain uses TRBV6-4 and TRBJ2-7, with D possibly matching TRBD1 (6 bases). The CDR3 sequence is 16 residues long. Germline CDR1 MRHNA, CDR2 SNTAGT. V shed 6 bases and J shed 0 bases, with 18 bases lying between them. The CDR3 loop is CASRPKPGHRSYEQYF. For the CDR3, the DNA is TGTGCCAGCAGACCGAAACCGGGACATCGCTCCTACGAGCAGTACTTC.

The chain recombines TRBV11-2 with TRBJ2-5; D possibly matches TRBD1 or TRBD2 (5 bases each). Germline loops: CDR1 SGHAT, CDR2 FQNNGV. This CDR3 has 16 residues. V dropped 8 bases and J dropped 2 bases, with 21 bases sitting between them. The CDR3 here is CASSLSPGATQETQYF. CDR3 DNA sequence: TGTGCCAGCTCTTTATCCCCCGGGGCCACACAAGAGACCCAGTACTTC.

This rearrangement joins TRBV11-2 to TRBJ1-5, with a weak D call TRBD1 (5 bases). V was trimmed by 5 bases and J by 4 bases, leaving 9 bases between them. Germline V lookup: CDR1 SGHAT, CDR2 FQNNGV. This CDR3 region has 13 residues. CDR3 sequence reads: CASSGTGNQPQHF. CDR3 nucleotides: TGTGCCAGCAGCGGGACCGGAAATCAGCCCCAGCATTTT.

The rearrangement joins TRBV28 to TRBJ2-7; D might be TRBD1 or TRBD2, each matching 6 bases. The CDR3 has 15 amino acids. Germline V gene data show CDR1 as MDHEN and CDR2 as SYDVKM. V dropped 5 bases and J dropped 4 bases, with 18 bases sitting between them. The CDR3 protein is CASSQMLGGGYEQYF. The CDR3 DNA is TGTGCCAGCAGTCAAATGCTAGGAGGGGGTTACGAGCAGTACTTC.

The V and J genes are TRBV30 and TRBJ1-1; D remains unclear. This CDR3 has 15 amino acids. The germline V gene encodes CDR1 GTSNPN and CDR2 SVGIG (reference sequence). This CDR3 reads CAWESTYLSRTEAFF. The CDR3 bases are TGTGCATGGGAGTCGACATACCTGTCGCGGACTGAAGCTTTCTTT.

Of note for this clone: The junction does not match germline at one end; this may be a read error. J is TRBJ1-1 and V is TRBV19; 7 nucleotides agree with TRBD1. The CDR3 is made up of 14 amino acids. Germline CDR1 and CDR2: LNHDA and SQIVND (reference sequence). CDR3 nucleotides: TGTGCCAGTAGTGTGACAGGGTTGAAAACTGAAGCTTTCTTT. It specifies CASSVTGLKTEAFF.

V is TRBV13 and J is TRBJ2-5, with D possibly called TRBD1 or TRBD2 (5 bases each). The CDR3 loop spans 13 amino acids. Germline V gene data show CDR1 as PRHDT and CDR2 as FYEKMQ (reference sequence). Trimming stripped 3 bases from V and 5 bases from J, with 10 bases between. CDR3 nucleotides: TGTGCCAGCAGCTTGGGGGAGCGGGAGACCCAGTACTTC. Its translation is CASSLGERETQYF.

This clone has a count of ten or more. The CDR3 protein is CASSRQINEKLFF. The CDR3 nucleotides read TGTGCCAGCAGCCGACAGATAAATGAAAAACTGTTTTTT. The chain has TRBV6-2 or TRBV6-3 and TRBJ1-4, with D tentatively TRBD1 (5 bases). V was shortened by 6 bases and J by 5 bases, with 10 bases between the two germline ends. Germline V lookup: CDR1 MNHEY, CDR2 SVGEGT. The CDR3 has 13 residues.

This clone appeared many times. The V gene is TRBV3-1 (or the pseudogene TRBV3-2), the J gene TRBJ2-3, with a tentative D call TRBD1 (6 bases). This CDR3 has 11 amino acids. V was pared by 5 bases and J by 11 bases, with 11 bases between. Germline assignment: CDR1 LGHDT and CDR2 YNNKEL (reference sequence). The CDR3 region has the DNA TGTGCCAGCAGCACAGGGTTTTGGCAGTATTTT. This gives the protein CASSTGFWQYF.

The rearrangement links TRBV14 to TRBJ2-7; 8 bases match TRBD2. This CDR3 spans 13 amino acids. CDR1 and CDR2 from the germline V gene are SGHDN and FVKESK. With V trimmed by 6 bases and J by 0 bases, 1 base remained unmatched. In DNA, the CDR3 is TGTGCCAGCAGGAGCGGGGGCTCCTACGAGCAGTACTTC. It codes for CASRSGGSYEQYF.

The gene calls are TRBV28 and TRBJ1-6, with D tentatively TRBD1 (6 bases). V shed 10 bases and J shed 7 bases, with 26 bases lying between them. CDR1 is MDHEN and CDR2 is SYDVKM in the germline V gene. The CDR3 length is 17 residues. The CDR3 DNA reads TGTGCCACCCACGCCTGGAAAGGGGGGCGCGCGAATTCACCCCTCCACTTT. Translation: CATHAWKGGRANSPLHF. The full variable domain, rest sourced from reference TRBV28 and TRBJ1-6, is DVKVTQSSRYLVKRTGEKVFLECVQDMDHENMFWYRQDPGLGLRLIYFSYDVKMKEKGDIPEGYSVSREKKERFSLILESASTNQTSMYLCATHAWKGGRANSPLHFGNGTRLTVT.

The chain is built from TRBV28 and TRBJ2-2; no reliable D call. The CDR3 spans 15 residues. Germline CDR1 reads MDHEN; CDR2 reads SYDVKM. V lost 3 bases and J lost 6, with 14 bases in between. CDR3 bases: TGTGCCAGCAGTTTCCCCTCGGCAGGAGCCGGGGAGCTGTTTTTT. Its protein product is CASSFPSAGAGELFF.

The rearrangement links TRBV9 to TRBJ2-5; 7 bases are shared with TRBD2. Unmatched junction bases numbered 6, after V lost 3 bases and J lost 1 base. Germline CDR1 is SGDLS and CDR2 is YYNGEE. CDR3 size: 15 residues. The CDR3 sequence is CASSARSGSQETQYF. CDR3 bases: TGTGCCAGCAGCGCCCGTAGCGGGTCCCAAGAGACCCAGTACTTC.

The chain employs TRBV15 and TRBJ2-1, with unresolved D. This CDR3 contains 11 residues. V was cut by 4 bases and J by 6 bases, with 4 bases left in between. The germline V gene encodes CDR1 LNHNV and CDR2 YYDKDF (reference sequence). CDR3 in DNA: TGTGCCACCAGCATACTCAATGAGCAGTTCTTC. This gives the protein CATSILNEQFF. The full variable domain, in which reference TRBV15 and TRBJ2-1 provide the parts outside the CDR3, is DAMVIQNPRYQVTQFGKPVTLSCSQTLNHNVMYWYQQKSSQAPKLLFHYYDKDFNNEADTPDNFQSRRPNTSFCFLDIRSPGLGDTAMYLCATSILNEQFFGPGTRLTVL.

CDR3: CASSFFRDTEAFF. The CDR3 bases are TGTGCCAGCAGCTTTTTTAGGGACACTGAAGCTTTCTTT. The chain recombines TRBV5-6 with TRBJ1-1; D unresolved. Germline assignment: CDR1 SGHDT and CDR2 YYEEEE. V lost 2 bases and J 3 bases, leaving 8 bases between the germline ends. This CDR3 is 13 amino acids long. Looking up the rest from reference TRBV5-6 and TRBJ1-1 gives the full variable domain: DAGVTQSPTHLIKTRGQQVTLRCSPKSGHDTVSWYQQALGQGPQFIFQYYEEEERQRGNFPDRFSGHQFPNYSSELNVNALLLGDSALYLCASSFFRDTEAFFGQGTRLTVV.

This chain uses TRBV5-1 with TRBJ2-7, with 7 positions matching TRBD1. CDR3 size: 16 residues. V shed 4 bases and J 6 bases; nucleotides not matched to a gene: 16. The germline gives CDR1 SGHRS, CDR2 YFSETQ. The CDR3 nucleotides are TGCGCCAGCAGCGGACCCGGGACAGAGGTTAGTTTCGAGCAGTACTTC. Its translation is CASSGPGTEVSFEQYF.

In this sample, this clone turned up a few times. The V and J genes are TRBV3-1 (or the pseudogene TRBV3-2) and TRBJ2-3; D not resolved. CDR3 size: 14 residues. The germline V and J ends were trimmed by 1 base and 6 bases, with 11 bases remaining between them. Germline CDR1 and CDR2: LGHDT and YNNKEL (reference sequence). For the CDR3, the DNA is TGTGCCAGCAGCCAAGGCCCTCCGCCTGATACGCAGTATTTT. Protein: CASSQGPPPDTQYF.

The J gene is TRBJ2-1, the V gene TRBV14; D is perhaps TRBD1 or TRBD2 (6 bases each). The CDR3 extends over 15 amino acids. Trimming stripped 2 bases from V and 3 bases from J, with 11 bases between. Germline V gene sequence: CDR1 SGHDN, CDR2 FVKESK. CDR3 protein: CASSQSRGLYNEQFF. The CDR3 coding sequence is TGTGCCAGCAGCCAATCACGGGGGCTCTACAATGAGCAGTTCTTC.

This clone was seen a few times. This sequence joins TRBV2 and TRBJ2-5, with no clear D. The CDR3 has 13 residues. The V gene lost 3 bases and the J gene lost 5 bases, with 10 bases spanning the gap. The germline gives CDR1 SNHLY, CDR2 FYNNEI. This chain's CDR3 is CASSDLGRETQYF. CDR3 nucleotide sequence: TGTGCCAGCAGTGACTTGGGCCGCGAGACCCAGTACTTC.

This clone was detected once. For the CDR3, the DNA is TGTGCCAGCAGTCCTAATCCACAGGGGACCCAAGAGACCCAGTACTTC. This sequence encodes CASSPNPQGTQETQYF. The chain employs TRBV28 and TRBJ2-5; 7 positions agree with TRBD1. V was clipped by 5 bases and J by 1 base; unmatched bases: 10. The CDR3 is 16 amino acids. Germline CDR1 and CDR2: MDHEN and SYDVKM.